This entry is about one T cell receptor beta chain. Per the original methods: Amplifying reference gene primers gave estimates of nucleated cell counts. Only in-frame clones appear in the TCRdb table, and some are missing; sequencing was by immunoSEQ multiplex PCR. D and trimming were read from the DNA, whereas the V and J calls and clone size are those reported in that table. Of fewer than 200,000 clones listed, 70% to 90% are singletons. The data belong to a study of blood T cell repertoires in COVID-19. In the study overall: The United States, Italy and Spain supplied acute and convalescent COVID-19 samples. From T cells, B-cell-depleted T cells, or PBMCs came the material, which was cDNA or gDNA.

Germline lookup yields CDR1 LNHDA and CDR2 SQIVND (reference sequence). The CDR3 has 14 residues. The V gene lost 9 bases and the J gene lost 3 bases, with 15 bases spanning the gap. The sequence was collected from a man between 60 and 70 years old who had recovered from COVID-19. The chain has TRBV19 and TRBJ2-1, with a possible D match to TRBD1 (6 bases). The sequenced sample was peripheral blood. As DNA, the CDR3 is TGTGCCAGCTCCGGACAGTTAAGCTACAATGAGCAGTTCTTC. Translating it yields CASSGQLSYNEQFF.